This is a list of T cell receptor beta chains from one sample in a study of blood T cell repertoires in COVID-19. Produced via immunoSEQ multiplex PCR; TCRdb's table is partial and in-frame only. Of about 270,000 clones in the sample, 86% were seen once. Material: peripheral blood. These receptors were obtained from a man aged 35 to 55 with active or convalescent COVID-19. The CDR3 runs from the conserved cysteine through the conserved F or W. The D gene is left open where the match is weak. For some rows the clone size is stated as once, few or many, or as a class when expanded; others skip it.

>-|TRBJ2-1|TRBV10-3|TRBD2
TGTGCCACCCTTAGCGGGGGGGCGGCCTACAATGAGCAGTTCTTC
CATLSGGAAYNEQFF
>-|TRBJ1-1|TRBV9|TRBD1
TGTGCGTCAGGGACAGCGAACACTGAAGCTTTCTTT
CASGTANTEAFF
>-|TRBJ2-1|TRBV2|-
TGTGCCAGCAGAGAACCGGGGGAGCAGTTCTTC
CASREPGEQFF
>-|TRBJ2-7|TRBV11-2|TRBD2
TGTGCCAGCAGCTTAGATCCTAGCGGGGCCTACGAGCAGTACTTC
CASSLDPSGAYEQYF
>-|TRBJ2-7|TRBV18|-
TGTGCCAGCTCACCCGCGGGAACAGGGGACGGCGAGCAGTACTTC
CASSPAGTGDGEQYF
>once|TRBJ2-7|TRBV7-9|-
TGTGCCAGCAGCTACTCGGAGGAGCAGTACTTC
CASSYSEEQYF
>-|TRBJ1-1|TRBV11-3|-
TGTGCCAGCAGCTTAGATTTGAGAGATTTGAACACTGAAGCTTTCTTT
CASSLDLRDLNTEAFF
>once|TRBJ1-1|TRBV27|-
TGTGCCAGCAGTCCCGGTAGGGGGATCGCTTTCTTT
CASSPGRGIAFF
>-|TRBJ1-6|TRBV12-5|-
TGTGCTAGTGGTTCATATTCACCCCTCCACTTT
CASGSYSPLHF
>-|TRBJ1-1|TRBV13|-
TGTGCCAGCAGCCCCGGGAGAACGGGCACTGAAGCTTTCTTT
CASSPGRTGTEAFF
>-|TRBJ2-6|TRBV28|-
TGTGCCAGCAGTTTATCCGCTACCGGGGCCAACGTCCTGACTTTC
CASSLSATGANVLTF
>-|TRBJ2-7|TRBV7-2|-
TGTGCCAGCAGCTTAGCCTTGACAGAAGCCTCCTACGAGCAGTACTTC
CASSLALTEASYEQYF
>-|TRBJ2-7|TRBV7-9|-
TGTGCCAGCAGCTTACGCAGGGGGGTTGGCGAGCAGTACTTC
CASSLRRGVGEQYF
>-|TRBJ1-2|TRBV5-6|-
TGTGCCAGCACTCGGGACTCCCGGGGTTATGGCTACACCTTC
CASTRDSRGYGYTF
>-|TRBJ1-4|TRBV5-1|TRBD1
TGCGCCAGCAGCCTAGGACAGGGCTGGGAAAAACTGTTTTTT
CASSLGQGWEKLFF
>once|TRBJ2-7|TRBV9|-
TGTGCCAGCAGCGTAGACCCGGACGCGGGCTACTACGAGCAGTACTTC
CASSVDPDAGYYEQYF
>-|TRBJ2-2|TRBV30|-
TGTGCCTGGAGTATGACTCTGCCCACCGGGGAGCTGTTTTTT
CAWSMTLPTGELFF
>many|TRBJ1-6|TRBV6-5|TRBD1
TGTGCCAGCAGCCAAGAGACAGGGTCGTGGTCACCCCTCCACTTT
CASSQETGSWSPLHF
>-|TRBJ1-1|TRBV11-1|-
TGTGCCAGCAGCCGGACACAGGGCACTGAAGCTTTCTTT
CASSRTQGTEAFF
>-|TRBJ1-1|TRBV5-1|-
TGCGCCAGCAGGTTTGACAGGAACACTGAAGCTTTCTTT
CASRFDRNTEAFF
>-|TRBJ1-2|TRBV19|-
TGTGCCAGTGTTACCCGGGACTCTGGCATTTCGGGCTACACCTTC
CASVTRDSGISGYTF
>few|TRBJ1-3|TRBV5-5|-
TGTGCCAGCAGCTTTGTCGTACAGGACGGACGACCTGGAAACACCATATATTTT
CASSFVVQDGRPGNTIYF